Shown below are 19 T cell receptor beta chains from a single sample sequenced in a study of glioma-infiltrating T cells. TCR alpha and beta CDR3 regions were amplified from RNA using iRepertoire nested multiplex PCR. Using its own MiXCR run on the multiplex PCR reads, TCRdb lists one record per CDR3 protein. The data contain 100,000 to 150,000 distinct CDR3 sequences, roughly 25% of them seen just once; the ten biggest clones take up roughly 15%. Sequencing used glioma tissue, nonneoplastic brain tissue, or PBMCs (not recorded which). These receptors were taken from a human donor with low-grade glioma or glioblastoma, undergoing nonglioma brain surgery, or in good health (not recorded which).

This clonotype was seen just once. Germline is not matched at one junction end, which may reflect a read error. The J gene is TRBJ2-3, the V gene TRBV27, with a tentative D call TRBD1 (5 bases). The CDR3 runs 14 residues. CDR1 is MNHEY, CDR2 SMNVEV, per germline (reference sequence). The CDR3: CASSRVGSTGTRYF. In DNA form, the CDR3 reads TGTGCCAGCAGTCGTGTCGGATCAACAGGTACGCGGTATTTT.

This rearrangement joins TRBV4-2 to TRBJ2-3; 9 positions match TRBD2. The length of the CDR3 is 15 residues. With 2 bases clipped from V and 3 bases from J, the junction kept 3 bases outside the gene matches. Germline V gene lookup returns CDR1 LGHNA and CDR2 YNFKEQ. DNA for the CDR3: TGTGCCAGCAGCCAAACTAGCGGGCCTACAGATACGCAGTATTTT. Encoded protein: CASSQTSGPTDTQYF.

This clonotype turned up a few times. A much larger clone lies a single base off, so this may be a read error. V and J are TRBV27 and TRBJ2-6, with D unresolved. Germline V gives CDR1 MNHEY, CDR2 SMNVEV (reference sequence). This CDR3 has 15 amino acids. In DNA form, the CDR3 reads TGTACCAGCAGTTGGGCAGGCTCTGGGGCCAACGTCCTGACTTTC. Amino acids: CTSSWAGSGANVLTF.

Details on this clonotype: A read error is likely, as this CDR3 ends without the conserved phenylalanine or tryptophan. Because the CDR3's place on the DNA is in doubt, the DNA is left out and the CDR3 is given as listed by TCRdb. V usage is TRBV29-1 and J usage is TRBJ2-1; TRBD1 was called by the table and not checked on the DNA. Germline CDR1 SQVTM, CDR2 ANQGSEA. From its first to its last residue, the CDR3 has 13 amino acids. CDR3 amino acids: CSVERGIGNEQLL.

The CDR3: CASSFQTSGILYEQYF. The DNA for the CDR3 is TGCGCCAGCAGCTTTCAAACTAGCGGGATCCTTTACGAGCAGTACTTC. V gene TRBV4-3 combines with J gene TRBJ2-7, with 10 bases aligning to TRBD2. Germline-derived CDR1 and CDR2 are LGHNA and YSLEER. The CDR3 has 16 amino acids. The J segment lost 4 bases and the V segment lost 5 bases, leaving 11 bases of the junction unmatched.

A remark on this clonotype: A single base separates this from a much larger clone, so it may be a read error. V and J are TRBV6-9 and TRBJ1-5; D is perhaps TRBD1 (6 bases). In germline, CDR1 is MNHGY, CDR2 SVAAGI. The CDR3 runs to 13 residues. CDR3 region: CSSSSGGQQPQHF. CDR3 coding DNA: TGTTCCAGCAGTTCTGGGGGGCAGCAGCCCCAGCATTTT.

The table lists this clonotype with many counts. The CDR3 protein is CASSGDLNTEAFF. Written as DNA, the CDR3 is TGTGCCAGCAGTGGGGACCTGAACACTGAAGCTTTCTTT. This chain uses TRBV6-1 with TRBJ1-1, with D possibly TRBD1 on 5 matching bases. V lost 4 bases, J lost 0 bases, and 6 bases lay in between. Germline loops: CDR1 MNHNS, CDR2 SASEGT. The CDR3 is 13 amino acids.

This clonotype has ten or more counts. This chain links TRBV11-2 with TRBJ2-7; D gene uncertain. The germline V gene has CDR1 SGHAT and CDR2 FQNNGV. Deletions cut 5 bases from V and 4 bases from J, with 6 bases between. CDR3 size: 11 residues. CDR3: CASSRYYEQYF. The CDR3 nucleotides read TGTGCCAGCAGCCGCTATTACGAGCAGTACTTC.

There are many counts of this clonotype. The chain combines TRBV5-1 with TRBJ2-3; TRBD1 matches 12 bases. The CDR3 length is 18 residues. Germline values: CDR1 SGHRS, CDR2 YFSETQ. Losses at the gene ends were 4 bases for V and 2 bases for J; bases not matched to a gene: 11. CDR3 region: CASSLGTGGQRYTDTQYF. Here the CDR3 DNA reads TGCGCCAGCAGCCTCGGGACAGGGGGCCAACGATACACAGATACGCAGTATTTT.

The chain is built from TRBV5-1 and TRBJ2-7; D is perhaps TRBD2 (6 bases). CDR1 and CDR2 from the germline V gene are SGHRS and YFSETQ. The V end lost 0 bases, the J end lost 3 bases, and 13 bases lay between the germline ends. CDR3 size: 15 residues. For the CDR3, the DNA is TGCGCCAGCAGCTTGGCCGGGGGAAACGGCTACGAGCAGTACTTC. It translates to CASSLAGGNGYEQYF.

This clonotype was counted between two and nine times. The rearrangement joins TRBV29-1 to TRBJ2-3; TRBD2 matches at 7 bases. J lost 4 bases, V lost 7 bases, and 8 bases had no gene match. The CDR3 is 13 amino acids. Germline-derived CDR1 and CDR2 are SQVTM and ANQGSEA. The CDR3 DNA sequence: TGCAGCGGGACTAGAACTGGATCAGATACGCAGTATTTT. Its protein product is CSGTRTGSDTQYF.

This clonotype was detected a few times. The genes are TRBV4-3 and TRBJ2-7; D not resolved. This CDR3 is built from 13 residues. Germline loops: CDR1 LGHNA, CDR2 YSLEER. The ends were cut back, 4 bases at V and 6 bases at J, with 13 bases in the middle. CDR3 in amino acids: CASSPFPKAEQYF. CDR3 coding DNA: TGCGCCAGCAGCCCATTCCCGAAGGCCGAGCAGTACTTC.

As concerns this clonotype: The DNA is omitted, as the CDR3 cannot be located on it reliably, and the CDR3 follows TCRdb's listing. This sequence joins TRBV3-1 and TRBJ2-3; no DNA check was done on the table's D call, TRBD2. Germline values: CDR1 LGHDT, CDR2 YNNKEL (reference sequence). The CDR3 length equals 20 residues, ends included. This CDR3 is CASSFYICSARPVGTDTQYF.

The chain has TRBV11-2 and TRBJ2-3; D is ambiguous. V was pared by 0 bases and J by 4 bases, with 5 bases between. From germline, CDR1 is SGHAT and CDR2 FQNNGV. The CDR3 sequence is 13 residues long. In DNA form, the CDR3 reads TGTGCCAGCAGCTTAGATTTCGCAGATACGCAGTATTTT. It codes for CASSLDFADTQYF.

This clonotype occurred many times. CDR3 residues: CASSSTGIGYNEQFF. In nucleotides, the CDR3 is TGTGCCAGCTCTTCGACGGGGATAGGTTACAATGAGCAGTTCTTC. The V call is TRBV28, the J call TRBJ2-1, with D possibly TRBD2 on 5 matching bases. The germline V and J ends were trimmed by 8 bases and 4 bases, with 18 bases remaining between them. Germline assignment: CDR1 MDHEN and CDR2 SYDVKM. This CDR3 region has 15 residues.

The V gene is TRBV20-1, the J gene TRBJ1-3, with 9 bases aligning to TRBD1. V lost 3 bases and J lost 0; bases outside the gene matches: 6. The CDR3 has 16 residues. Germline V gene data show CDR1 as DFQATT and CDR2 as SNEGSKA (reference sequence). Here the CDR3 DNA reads TGCAGTGCTAGGGGGGACAGGGATTACTCTGGAAACACCATATATTTT. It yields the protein CSARGDRDYSGNTIYF.

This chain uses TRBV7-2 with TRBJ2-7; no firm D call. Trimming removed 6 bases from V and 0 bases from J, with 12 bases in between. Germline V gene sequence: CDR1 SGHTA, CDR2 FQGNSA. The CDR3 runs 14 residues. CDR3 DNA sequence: TGTGCCAGCAGACAAGCGAGTAGCTCCTACGAGCAGTACTTC. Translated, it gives CASRQASSSYEQYF.

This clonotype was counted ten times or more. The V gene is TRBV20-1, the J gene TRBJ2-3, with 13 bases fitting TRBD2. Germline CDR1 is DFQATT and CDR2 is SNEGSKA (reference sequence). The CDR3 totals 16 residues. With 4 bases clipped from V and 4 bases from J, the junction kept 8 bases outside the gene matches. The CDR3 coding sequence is TGCAGTGCTACTCCTCTACTAGCGGGAGGGCCAGATACGCAGTATTTT. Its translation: CSATPLLAGGPDTQYF.

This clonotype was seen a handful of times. CDR3 residues: CASNTGYSYEQYF. CDR3 nucleotides: TGTGCCAGCAATACGGGGTATTCCTACGAGCAGTACTTC. The chain employs TRBV7-2 and TRBJ2-7, with D possibly being TRBD2 (5 bases). The V end lost 7 bases, the J end lost 1 base, and 11 bases lay between the germline ends. The CDR3 is 13 amino acids. Germline CDR1 SGHTA, CDR2 FQGNSA.